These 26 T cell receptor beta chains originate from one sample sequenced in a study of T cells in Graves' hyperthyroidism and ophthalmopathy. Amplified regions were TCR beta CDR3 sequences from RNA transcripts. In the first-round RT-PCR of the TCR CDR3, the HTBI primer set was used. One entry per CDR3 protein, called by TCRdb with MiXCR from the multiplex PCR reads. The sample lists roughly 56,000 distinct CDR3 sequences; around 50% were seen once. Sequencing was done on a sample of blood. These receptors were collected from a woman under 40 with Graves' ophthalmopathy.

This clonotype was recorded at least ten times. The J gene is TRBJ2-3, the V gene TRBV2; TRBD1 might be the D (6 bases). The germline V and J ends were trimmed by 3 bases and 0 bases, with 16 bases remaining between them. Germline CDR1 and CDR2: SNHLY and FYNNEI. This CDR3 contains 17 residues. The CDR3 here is CASSDLWGLLSTDTQYF. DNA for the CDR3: TGTGCCAGCAGTGACCTGTGGGGGCTTCTTAGCACAGATACGCAGTATTTT. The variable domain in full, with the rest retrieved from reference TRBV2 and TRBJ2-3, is EPEVTQTPSHQVTQMGQEVILRCVPISNHLYFYWYRQILGQKVEFLVSFYNNEISEKSEIFDDQFSVERPDGSNFTLKIRSTKLEDSAMYFCASSDLWGLLSTDTQYFGPGTRLTVL.

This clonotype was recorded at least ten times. The CDR3 nucleotides read TGCGCCACTTCCCTGGGGACGGTCAATTCACCCCTCCACTTT. It yields the protein CATSLGTVNSPLHF. The V call is TRBV5-1, the J call TRBJ1-6; possibly TRBD1 for D (5 bases). This CDR3 is 14 amino acids long. Per germline, CDR1 SGHRS and CDR2 YFSETQ. The V and J ends lost 9 bases and 7 bases respectively, with 17 bases between them. The complete variable domain, with remaining parts taken from reference TRBV5-1 and TRBJ1-6, reads KAGVTQTPRYLIKTRGQQVTLSCSPISGHRSVSWYQQTPGQGLQFLFEYFSETQRNKGNFPGRFSGRQFSNSRSEMNVSTLELGDSALYLCATSLGTVNSPLHFGNGTRLTVT.

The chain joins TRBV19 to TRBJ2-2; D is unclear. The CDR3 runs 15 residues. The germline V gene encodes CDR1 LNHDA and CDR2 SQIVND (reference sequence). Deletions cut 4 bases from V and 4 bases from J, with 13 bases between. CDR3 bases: TGTGCCAGTAGTACAGGAGCTCCGGGCACCGGGGAGCTGTTTTTT. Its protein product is CASSTGAPGTGELFF.

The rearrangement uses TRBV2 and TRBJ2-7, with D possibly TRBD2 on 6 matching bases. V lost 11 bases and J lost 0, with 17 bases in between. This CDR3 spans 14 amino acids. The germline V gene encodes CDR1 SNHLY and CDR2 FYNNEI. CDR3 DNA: TGTGCCGGCGGGGCGGGTGTTACCTCCTACGAGCAGTACTTC. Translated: CAGGAGVTSYEQYF.

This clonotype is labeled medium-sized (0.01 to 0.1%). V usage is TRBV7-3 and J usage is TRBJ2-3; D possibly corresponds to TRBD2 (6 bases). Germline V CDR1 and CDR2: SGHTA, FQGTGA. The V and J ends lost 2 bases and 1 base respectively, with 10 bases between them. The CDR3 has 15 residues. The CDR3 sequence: CASSLWASGTDTQYF. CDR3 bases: TGTGCCAGCAGCTTATGGGCTAGCGGCACAGATACGCAGTATTTT.

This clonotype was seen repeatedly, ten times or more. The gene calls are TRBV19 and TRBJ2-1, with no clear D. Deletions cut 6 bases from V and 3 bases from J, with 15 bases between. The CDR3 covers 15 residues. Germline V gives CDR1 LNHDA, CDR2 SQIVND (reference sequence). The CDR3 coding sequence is TGTGCCAGTAGACCAGACATTGCTGTCTACAATGAGCAGTTCTTC. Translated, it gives CASRPDIAVYNEQFF.

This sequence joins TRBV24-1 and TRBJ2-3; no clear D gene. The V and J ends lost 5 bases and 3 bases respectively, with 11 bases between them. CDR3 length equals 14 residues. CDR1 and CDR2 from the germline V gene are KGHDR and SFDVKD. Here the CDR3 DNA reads TGTGCCACCAGTGGGGCCAGAAAAACAGATACGCAGTATTTT. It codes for CATSGARKTDTQYF.

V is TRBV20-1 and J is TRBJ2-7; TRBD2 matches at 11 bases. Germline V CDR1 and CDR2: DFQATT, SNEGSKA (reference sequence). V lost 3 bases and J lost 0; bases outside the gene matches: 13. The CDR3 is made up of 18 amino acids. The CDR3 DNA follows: TGCAGTGCTAGCACCACTAGCGGGAGACTGACAAGCTCCTACGAGCAGTACTTC. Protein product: CSASTTSGRLTSSYEQYF.

CDR3 in DNA: TGTGCCAGCAGTGCCTATACAGGGGCTCTACAAGAGACCCAGTACTTC. This translates into CASSAYTGALQETQYF. V usage is TRBV25-1 and J usage is TRBJ2-5, with 7 bases aligning to TRBD1. Germline CDR1 reads MGHDK; CDR2 reads SYGVNS. J gave up 2 bases and V 4 bases, and 10 bases lay outside the gene matches. This CDR3 is built from 16 residues.

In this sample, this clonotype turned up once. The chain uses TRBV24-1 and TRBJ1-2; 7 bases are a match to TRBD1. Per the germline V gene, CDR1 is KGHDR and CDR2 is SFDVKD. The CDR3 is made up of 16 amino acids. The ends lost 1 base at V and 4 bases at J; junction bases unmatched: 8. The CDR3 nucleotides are TGTGCCACCAGTGATTTTCCGGGACAGTCATCCTATGGCTACACCTTC. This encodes CATSDFPGQSSYGYTF.

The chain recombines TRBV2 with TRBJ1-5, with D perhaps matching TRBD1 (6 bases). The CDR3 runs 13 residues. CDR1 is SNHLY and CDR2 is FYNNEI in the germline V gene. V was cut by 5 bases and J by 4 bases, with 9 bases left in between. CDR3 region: CASSTGINQPQHF. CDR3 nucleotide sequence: TGTGCCAGCAGTACAGGGATTAATCAGCCCCAGCATTTT.

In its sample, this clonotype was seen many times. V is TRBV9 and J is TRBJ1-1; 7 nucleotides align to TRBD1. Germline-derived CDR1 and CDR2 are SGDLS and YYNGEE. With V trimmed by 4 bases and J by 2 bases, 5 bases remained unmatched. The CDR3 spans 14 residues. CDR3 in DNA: TGTGCCAGCAGCCGGGACAGCAGCAACACTGAAGCTTTCTTT. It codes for CASSRDSSNTEAFF. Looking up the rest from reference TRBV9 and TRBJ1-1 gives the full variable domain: DSGVTQTPKHLITATGQRVTLRCSPRSGDLSVYWYQQSLDQGLQFLIQYYNGEERAKGNILERFSAQQFPDLHSELNLSSLELGDSALYFCASSRDSSNTEAFFGQGTRLTVV.

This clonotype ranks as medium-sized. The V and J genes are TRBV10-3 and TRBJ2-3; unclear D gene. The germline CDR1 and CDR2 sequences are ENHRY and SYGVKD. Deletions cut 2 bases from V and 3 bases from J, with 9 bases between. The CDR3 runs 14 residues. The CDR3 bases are TGTGCCATCAGTGAGAACATTGGGACAGATACGCAGTATTTT. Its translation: CAISENIGTDTQYF.

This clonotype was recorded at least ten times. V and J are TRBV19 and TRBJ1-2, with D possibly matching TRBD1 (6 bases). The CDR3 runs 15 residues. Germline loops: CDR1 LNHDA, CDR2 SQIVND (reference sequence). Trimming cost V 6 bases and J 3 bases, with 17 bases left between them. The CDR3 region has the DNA TGTGCCAGTAGACGAACAGGGCCGCTTGACTATGGCTACACCTTC. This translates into CASRRTGPLDYGYTF.

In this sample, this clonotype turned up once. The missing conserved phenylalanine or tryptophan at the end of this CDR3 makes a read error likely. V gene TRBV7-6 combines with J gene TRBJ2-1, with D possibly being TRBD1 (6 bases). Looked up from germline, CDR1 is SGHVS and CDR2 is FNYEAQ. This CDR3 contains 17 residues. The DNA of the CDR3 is TGTGCCAGTAGCTTAGGGTTAAGGGGGAAGGCTGGGAATGGGCAGTTCTTA. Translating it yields CASSLGLRGKAGNGQFL.

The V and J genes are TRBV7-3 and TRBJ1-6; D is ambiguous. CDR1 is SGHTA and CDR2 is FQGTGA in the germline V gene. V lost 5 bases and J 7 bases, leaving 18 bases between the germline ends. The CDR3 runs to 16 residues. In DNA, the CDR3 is TGTGCCAGCAGCCCACAACAAGCGGGAGGCAATTCACCCCTCCACTTT. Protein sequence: CASSPQQAGGNSPLHF.

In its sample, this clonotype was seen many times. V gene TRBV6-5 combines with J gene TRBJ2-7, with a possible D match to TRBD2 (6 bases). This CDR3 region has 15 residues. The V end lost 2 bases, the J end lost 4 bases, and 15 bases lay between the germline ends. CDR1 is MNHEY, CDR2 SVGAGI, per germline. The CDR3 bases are TGTGCCAGCAGTTACCCCAACGGGAGTCGGTACGAGCAGTACTTC. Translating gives CASSYPNGSRYEQYF.

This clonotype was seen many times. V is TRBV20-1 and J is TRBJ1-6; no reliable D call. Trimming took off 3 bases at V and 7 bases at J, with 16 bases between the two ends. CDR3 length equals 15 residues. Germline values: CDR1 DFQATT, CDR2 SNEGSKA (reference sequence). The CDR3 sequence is CSARTMGNINSPLHF. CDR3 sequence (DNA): TGCAGTGCTAGGACGATGGGGAACATCAATTCACCCCTCCACTTT.

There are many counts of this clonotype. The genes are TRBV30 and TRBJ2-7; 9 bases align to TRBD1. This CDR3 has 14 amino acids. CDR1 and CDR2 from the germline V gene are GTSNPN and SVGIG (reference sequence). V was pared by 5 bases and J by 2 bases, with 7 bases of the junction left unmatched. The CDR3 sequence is CAWYSGTGTYEQYF. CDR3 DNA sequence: TGTGCCTGGTATTCCGGGACAGGGACCTACGAGCAGTACTTC.

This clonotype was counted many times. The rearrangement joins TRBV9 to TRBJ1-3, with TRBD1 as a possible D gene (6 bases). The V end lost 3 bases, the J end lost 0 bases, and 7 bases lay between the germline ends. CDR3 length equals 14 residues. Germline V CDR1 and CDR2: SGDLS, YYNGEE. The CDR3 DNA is TGTGCCAGCAGCGCGGACAGCTCTGGAAACACCATATATTTT. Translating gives CASSADSSGNTIYF.

CDR3 coding DNA: TGTGCCAGCAGCGACGGGACTAGCACCGGGGAGCTGTTTTTT. It is translated as CASSDGTSTGELFF. This chain links TRBV7-2 with TRBJ2-2, with 8 positions matching TRBD2. Germline values: CDR1 SGHTA, CDR2 FQGNSA. CDR3 length: 14 amino acids. V lost 5 bases to trimming and J lost 4 bases; unmatched junction nucleotides: 3.

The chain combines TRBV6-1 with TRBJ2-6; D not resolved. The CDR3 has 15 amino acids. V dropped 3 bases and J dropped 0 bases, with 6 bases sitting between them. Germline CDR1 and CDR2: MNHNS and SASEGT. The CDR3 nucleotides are TGTGCCAGCAGTGATGATCCCTCTGGGGCCAACGTCCTGACTTTC. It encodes CASSDDPSGANVLTF.

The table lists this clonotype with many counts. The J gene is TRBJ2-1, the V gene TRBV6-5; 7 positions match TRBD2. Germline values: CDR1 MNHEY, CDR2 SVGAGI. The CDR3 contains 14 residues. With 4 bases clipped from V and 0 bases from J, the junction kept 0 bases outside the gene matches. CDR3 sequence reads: CASSLAGSYNEQFF. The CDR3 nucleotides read TGTGCCAGCAGTTTAGCGGGCTCCTACAATGAGCAGTTCTTC.

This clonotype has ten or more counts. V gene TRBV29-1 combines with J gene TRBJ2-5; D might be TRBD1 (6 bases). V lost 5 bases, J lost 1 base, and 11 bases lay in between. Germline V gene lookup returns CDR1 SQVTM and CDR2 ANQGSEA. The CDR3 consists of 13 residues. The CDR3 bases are TGCAGCGTTTTGAGGGGGAGCCAAGAGACCCAGTACTTC. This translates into CSVLRGSQETQYF.

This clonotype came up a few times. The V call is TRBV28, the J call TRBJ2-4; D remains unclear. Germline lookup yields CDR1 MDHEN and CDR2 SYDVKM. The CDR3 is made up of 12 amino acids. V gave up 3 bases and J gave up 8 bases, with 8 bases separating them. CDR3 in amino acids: CASSLSGHIQYF. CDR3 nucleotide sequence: TGTGCCAGCAGTTTGTCCGGGCACATTCAGTACTTC. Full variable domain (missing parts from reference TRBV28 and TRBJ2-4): DVKVTQSSRYLVKRTGEKVFLECVQDMDHENMFWYRQDPGLGLRLIYFSYDVKMKEKGDIPEGYSVSREKKERFSLILESASTNQTSMYLCASSLSGHIQYFGAGTRLSVL.

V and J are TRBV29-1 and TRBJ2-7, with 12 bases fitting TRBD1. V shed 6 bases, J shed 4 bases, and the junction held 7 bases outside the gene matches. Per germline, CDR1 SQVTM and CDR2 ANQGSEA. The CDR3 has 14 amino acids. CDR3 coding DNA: TGCAGCGTAGAGGGGACAGGGGGCACTTACGAGCAGTACTTC. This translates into CSVEGTGGTYEQYF.